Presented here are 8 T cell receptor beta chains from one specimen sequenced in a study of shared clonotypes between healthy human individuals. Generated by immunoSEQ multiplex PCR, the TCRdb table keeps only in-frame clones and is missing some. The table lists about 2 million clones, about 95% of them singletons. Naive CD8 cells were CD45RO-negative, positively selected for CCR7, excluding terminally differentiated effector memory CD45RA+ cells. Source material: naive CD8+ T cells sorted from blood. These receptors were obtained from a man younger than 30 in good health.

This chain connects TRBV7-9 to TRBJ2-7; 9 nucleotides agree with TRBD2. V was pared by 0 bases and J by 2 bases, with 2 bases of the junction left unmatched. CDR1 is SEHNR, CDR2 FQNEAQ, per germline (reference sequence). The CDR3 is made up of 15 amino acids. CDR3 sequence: CASSLAASGTYEQYF. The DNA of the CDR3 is TGTGCCAGCAGCTTAGCGGCTAGCGGGACCTACGAGCAGTACTTC. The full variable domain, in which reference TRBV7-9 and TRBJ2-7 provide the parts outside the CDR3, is DTGVSQNPRHKITKRGQNVTFRCDPISEHNRLYWYRQTLGQGPEFLTYFQNEAQLEKSRLLSDRFSAERPKGSFSTLEIQRTEQGDSAMYLCASSLAASGTYEQYFGPGTRLTVT.

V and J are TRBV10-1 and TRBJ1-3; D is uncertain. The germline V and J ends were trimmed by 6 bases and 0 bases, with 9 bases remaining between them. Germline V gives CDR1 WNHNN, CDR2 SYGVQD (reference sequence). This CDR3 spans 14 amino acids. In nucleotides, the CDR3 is TGCGCCAGCAGACCGACAATCTCTGGAAACACCATATATTTT. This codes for CASRPTISGNTIYF.

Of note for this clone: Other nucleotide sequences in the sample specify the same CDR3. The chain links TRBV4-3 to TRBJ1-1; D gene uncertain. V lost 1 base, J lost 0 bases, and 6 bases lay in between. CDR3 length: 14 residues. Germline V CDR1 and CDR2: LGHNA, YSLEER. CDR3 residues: CASSQGGLNTEAFF. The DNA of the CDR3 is TGCGCCAGCAGCCAAGGAGGGTTGAACACTGAAGCTTTCTTT.

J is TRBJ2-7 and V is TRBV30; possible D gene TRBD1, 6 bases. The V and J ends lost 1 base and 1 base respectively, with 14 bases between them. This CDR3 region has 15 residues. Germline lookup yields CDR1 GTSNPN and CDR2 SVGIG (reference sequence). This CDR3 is CAWSAVPQGSYEQYF. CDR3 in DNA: TGTGCCTGGAGTGCCGTACCACAGGGATCCTACGAGCAGTACTTC.

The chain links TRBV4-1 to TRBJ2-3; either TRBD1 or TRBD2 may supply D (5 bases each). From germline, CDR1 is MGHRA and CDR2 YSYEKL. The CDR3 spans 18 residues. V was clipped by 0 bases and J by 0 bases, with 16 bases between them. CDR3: CASSQEISGTASTDTQYF. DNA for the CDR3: TGCGCCAGCAGCCAAGAAATTTCGGGGACCGCTAGCACAGATACGCAGTATTTT.

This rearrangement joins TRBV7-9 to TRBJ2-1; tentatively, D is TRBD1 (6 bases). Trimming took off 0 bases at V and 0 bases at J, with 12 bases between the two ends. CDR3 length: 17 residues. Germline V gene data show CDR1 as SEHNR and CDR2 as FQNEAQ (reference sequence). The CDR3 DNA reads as TGTGCCAGCAGCTTAGCGCCAGGACAGACCTCCTACAATGAGCAGTTCTTC. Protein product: CASSLAPGQTSYNEQFF. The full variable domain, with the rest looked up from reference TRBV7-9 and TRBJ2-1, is DTGVSQNPRHKITKRGQNVTFRCDPISEHNRLYWYRQTLGQGPEFLTYFQNEAQLEKSRLLSDRFSAERPKGSFSTLEIQRTEQGDSAMYLCASSLAPGQTSYNEQFFGPGTRLTVL.

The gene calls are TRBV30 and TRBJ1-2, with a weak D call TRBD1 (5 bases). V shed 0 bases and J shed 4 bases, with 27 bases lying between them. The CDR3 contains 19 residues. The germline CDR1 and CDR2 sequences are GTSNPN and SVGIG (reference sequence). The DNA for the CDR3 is TGTGCCTGGAGTGTACTCTTATTAAGAAGGACAAAGCTAGGCTATGGCTACACCTTC. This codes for CAWSVLLLRRTKLGYGYTF.

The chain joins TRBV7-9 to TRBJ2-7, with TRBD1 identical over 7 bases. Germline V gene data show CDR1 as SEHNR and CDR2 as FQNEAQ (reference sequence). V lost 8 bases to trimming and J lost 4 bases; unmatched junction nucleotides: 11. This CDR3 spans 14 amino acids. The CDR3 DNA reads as TGTGCCAGCGCCGACAGGGTTCGTTCTTACGAGCAGTACTTC. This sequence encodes CASADRVRSYEQYF.